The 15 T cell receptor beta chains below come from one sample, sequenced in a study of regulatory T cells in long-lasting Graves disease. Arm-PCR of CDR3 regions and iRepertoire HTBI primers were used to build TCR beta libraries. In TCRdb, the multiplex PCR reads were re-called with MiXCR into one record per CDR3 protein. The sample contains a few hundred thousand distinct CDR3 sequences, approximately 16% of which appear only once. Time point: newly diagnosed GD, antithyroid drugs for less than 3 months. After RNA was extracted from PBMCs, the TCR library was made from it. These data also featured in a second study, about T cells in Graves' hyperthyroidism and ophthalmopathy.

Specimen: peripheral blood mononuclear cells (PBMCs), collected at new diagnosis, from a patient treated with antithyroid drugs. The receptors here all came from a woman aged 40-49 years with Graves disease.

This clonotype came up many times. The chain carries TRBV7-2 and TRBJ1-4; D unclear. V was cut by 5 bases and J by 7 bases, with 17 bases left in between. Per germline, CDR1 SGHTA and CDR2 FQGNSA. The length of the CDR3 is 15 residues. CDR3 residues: CASSPGGKFREKLFF. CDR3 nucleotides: TGTGCCAGCAGCCCGGGCGGTAAATTCCGTGAAAAACTGTTTTTT.

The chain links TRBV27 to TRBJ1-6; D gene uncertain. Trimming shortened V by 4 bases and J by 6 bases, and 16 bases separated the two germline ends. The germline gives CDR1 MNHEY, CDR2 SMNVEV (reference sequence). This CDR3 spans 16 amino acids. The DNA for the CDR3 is TGTGCCAGCAGTTCCCCTACCAGACGGGCTAATTCACCCCTCCACTTT. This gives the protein CASSSPTRRANSPLHF.

CDR3 nucleotides: TGCAGCGCCGACCCAAGACAGTCAGACACAGATACGCAGTATTTT. It yields the protein CSADPRQSDTDTQYF. This rearrangement joins TRBV29-1 to TRBJ2-3, with a tentative D call TRBD1 (5 bases). The CDR3 has 15 residues. V lost 7 bases, J lost 2 bases, and 19 bases lay in between. Looked up from germline, CDR1 is SQVTM and CDR2 is ANQGSEA.

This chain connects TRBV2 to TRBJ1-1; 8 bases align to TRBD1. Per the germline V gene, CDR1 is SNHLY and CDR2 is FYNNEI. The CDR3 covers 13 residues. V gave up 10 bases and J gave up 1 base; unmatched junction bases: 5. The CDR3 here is CAIQGAGNTEAFF. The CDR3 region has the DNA TGTGCCATCCAGGGGGCTGGGAACACTGAAGCTTTCTTT.

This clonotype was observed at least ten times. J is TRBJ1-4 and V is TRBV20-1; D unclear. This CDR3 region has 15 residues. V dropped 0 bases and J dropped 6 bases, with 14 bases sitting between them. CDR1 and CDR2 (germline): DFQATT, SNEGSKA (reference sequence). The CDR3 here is CSARDRPGRDEKLFF. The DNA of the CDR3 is TGCAGTGCTAGAGATCGCCCGGGTCGGGATGAAAAACTGTTTTTT.

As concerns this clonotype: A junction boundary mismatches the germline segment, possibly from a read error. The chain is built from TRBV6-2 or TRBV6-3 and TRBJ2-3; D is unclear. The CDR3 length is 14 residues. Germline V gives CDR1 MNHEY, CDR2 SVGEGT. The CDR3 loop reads CAGSSPLGTDTQYF. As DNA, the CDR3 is TGTGCCGGCAGTTCACCTCTTGGCACAGATACGCAGTATTTT.

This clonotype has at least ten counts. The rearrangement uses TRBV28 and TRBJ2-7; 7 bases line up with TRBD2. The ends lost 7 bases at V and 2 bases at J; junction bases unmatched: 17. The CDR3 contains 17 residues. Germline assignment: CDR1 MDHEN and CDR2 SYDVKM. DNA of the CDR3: TGTGCCAGCACCATCGGGAATGGGGGGGGGGTTACCTACGAGCAGTACTTC. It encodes CASTIGNGGGVTYEQYF.

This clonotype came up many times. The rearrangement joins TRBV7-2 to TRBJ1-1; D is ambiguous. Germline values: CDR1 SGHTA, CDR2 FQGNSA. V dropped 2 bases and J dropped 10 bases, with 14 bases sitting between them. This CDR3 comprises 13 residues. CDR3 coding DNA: TGTGCCAGCAGCTTATCTTGGGCGGGAACAGCTTTCTTT. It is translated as CASSLSWAGTAFF.

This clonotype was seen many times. The DNA for the CDR3 is TGCGCCAGCAGCTCGGGATCAACTAGGGGAAGGGAGGCTTTCTTT. Protein: CASSSGSTRGREAFF. The rearrangement links TRBV5-1 to TRBJ1-1; D is possibly TRBD1 (5 bases). Germline V lookup: CDR1 SGHRS, CDR2 YFSETQ. This CDR3 contains 15 residues. V was pared by 3 bases and J by 11 bases, with 23 bases between.

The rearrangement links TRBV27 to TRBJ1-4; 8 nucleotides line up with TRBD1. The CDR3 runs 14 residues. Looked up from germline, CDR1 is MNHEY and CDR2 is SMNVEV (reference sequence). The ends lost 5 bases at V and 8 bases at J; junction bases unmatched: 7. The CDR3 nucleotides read TGTGCCAGCAGTGAAGGACAGGGTAGGGAAAAACTGTTTTTT. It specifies CASSEGQGREKLFF.

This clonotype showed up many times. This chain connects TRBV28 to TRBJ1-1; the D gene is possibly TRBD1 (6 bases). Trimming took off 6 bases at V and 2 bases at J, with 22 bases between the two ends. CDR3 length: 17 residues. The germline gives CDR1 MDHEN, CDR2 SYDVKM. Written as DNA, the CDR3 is TGTGCCAGCAGCCAATCTGATTGGGGACACGTTAACACTGAAGCTTTCTTT. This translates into CASSQSDWGHVNTEAFF.

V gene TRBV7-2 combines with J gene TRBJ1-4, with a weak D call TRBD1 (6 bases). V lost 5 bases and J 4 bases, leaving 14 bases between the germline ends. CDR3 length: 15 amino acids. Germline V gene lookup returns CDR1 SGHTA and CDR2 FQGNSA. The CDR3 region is CASSPGGQINEKLFF. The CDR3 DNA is TGTGCCAGCAGCCCCGGCGGACAGATTAATGAAAAACTGTTTTTT.

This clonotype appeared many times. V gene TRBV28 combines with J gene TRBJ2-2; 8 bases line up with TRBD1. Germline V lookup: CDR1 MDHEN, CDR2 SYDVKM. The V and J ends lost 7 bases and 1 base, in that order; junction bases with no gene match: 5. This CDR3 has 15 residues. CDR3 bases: TGTGCCAGCAACATCAGGGGGCTGAACACCGGGGAGCTGTTTTTT. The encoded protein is CASNIRGLNTGELFF.

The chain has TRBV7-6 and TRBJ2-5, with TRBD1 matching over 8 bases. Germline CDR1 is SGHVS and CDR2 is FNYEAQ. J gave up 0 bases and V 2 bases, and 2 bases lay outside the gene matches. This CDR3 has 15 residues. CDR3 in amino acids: CASSLRTGNQETQYF. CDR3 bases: TGTGCCAGCAGCTTAAGGACAGGGAACCAAGAGACCCAGTACTTC. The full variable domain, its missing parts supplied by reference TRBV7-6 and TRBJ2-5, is GAGVSQSPRYKVTKRGQDVALRCDPISGHVSLYWYRQALGQGPEFLTYFNYEAQQDKSGLPNDRFSAERPEGSISTLTIQRTEQRDSAMYRCASSLRTGNQETQYFGPGTRLLVL.

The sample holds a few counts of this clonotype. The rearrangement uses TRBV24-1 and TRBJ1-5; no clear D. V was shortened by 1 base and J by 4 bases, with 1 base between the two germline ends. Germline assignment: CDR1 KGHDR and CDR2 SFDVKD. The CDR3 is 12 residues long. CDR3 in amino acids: CATSDLNQPQHF. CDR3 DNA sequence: TGTGCCACCAGTGATTTAAATCAGCCCCAGCATTTT.